These 26 T cell receptor beta chains came from one sample sequenced in a study of blood T cell repertoires in COVID-19. TCRdb's table, derived via immunoSEQ multiplex PCR, lists solely in-frame clones and lacks some. The sample comprises under 400,000 clones, approximately 87% of which are singletons, and roughly 10% rests with the top ten. Sequenced input: peripheral blood. The receptors come from a woman between 25 and 40 years old with COVID-19, enrolled during active disease.

The chain recombines TRBV7-9 with TRBJ2-3; D uncertain. This CDR3 is 17 amino acids long. Trimming took 3 bases from V and 2 from J, leaving 18 bases between them. Germline CDR1 is SEHNR and CDR2 is FQNEAQ (reference sequence). CDR3 residues: CASSLSGQGYHTDTQYF. CDR3 coding DNA: TGTGCCAGCAGCTTGTCTGGGCAAGGATACCACACAGATACGCAGTATTTT.

This clone has a single count. Additional DNA sequences in this sample encode the identical CDR3. V is TRBV19 and J is TRBJ1-1; 10 bases are a match to TRBD1. The germline V gene has CDR1 LNHDA and CDR2 SQIVND (reference sequence). There are 15 residues in the CDR3. V lost 4 bases to trimming and J lost 3 bases; unmatched junction nucleotides: 5. CDR3 amino acids: CASSRDRGRDTEAFF. The CDR3, as DNA: TGTGCCAGTAGTAGAGACAGGGGGCGTGACACTGAAGCTTTCTTT.

V gene TRBV11-2 combines with J gene TRBJ2-1; no definite D call. The CDR3 consists of 15 residues. V was shortened by 2 bases and J by 7 bases, with 15 bases between the two germline ends. Germline CDR1 and CDR2: SGHAT and FQNNGV. Written as DNA, the CDR3 is TGTGCCAGCAGCTTACAAGCGTTGAATTTGAATGAGCAGTTCTTC. Encoded protein: CASSLQALNLNEQFF.

This clone was seen a few times. The chain joins TRBV28 to TRBJ2-2; possibly TRBD2 for D (6 bases). The CDR3 totals 15 residues. Germline V gene data show CDR1 as MDHEN and CDR2 as SYDVKM. Trimming shortened V by 6 bases and J by 4 bases, and 15 bases separated the two germline ends. CDR3 amino acids: CASSPYGGATGELFF. The CDR3 nucleotides read TGTGCCAGCAGCCCTTATGGCGGGGCCACCGGGGAGCTGTTTTTT.

The chain uses TRBV7-2 and TRBJ2-2; D gene ambiguous. CDR3 length equals 17 residues. The germline V and J ends were trimmed by 3 bases and 1 base, with 15 bases remaining between them. Germline V gene data show CDR1 as SGHTA and CDR2 as FQGNSA. CDR3 in DNA: TGTGCCAGCAGCTTCGGTGTATTTCAAATGAACACCGGGGAGCTGTTTTTT. It specifies CASSFGVFQMNTGELFF. The full variable domain, in which reference TRBV7-2 and TRBJ2-2 provide the parts outside the CDR3, is GAGVSQSPSNKVTEKGKDVELRCDPISGHTALYWYRQSLGQGLEFLIYFQGNSAPDKSGLPSDRFSAERTGGSVSTLTIQRTQQEDSAVYLCASSFGVFQMNTGELFFGEGSRLTVL.

Only one count was recorded for this clone. This chain joins TRBV18 and TRBJ1-1, with no clear D. Germline CDR1 is KGHSH and CDR2 is LQKENI. The CDR3 spans 15 residues. V shed 3 bases and J shed 1 base, with 12 bases lying between them. The CDR3 sequence is CASSPSRQRNTEAFF. The CDR3 region has the DNA TGTGCCAGCTCACCTTCCCGGCAGCGGAACACTGAAGCTTTCTTT.

The chain is built from TRBV7-9 and TRBJ2-7, with D maybe TRBD2 (6 bases). The V gene's germline CDR1 is SEHNR and CDR2 FQNEAQ (reference sequence). CDR3 size: 15 residues. The V end lost 1 base, the J end lost 1 base, and 11 bases lay between the germline ends. The DNA for the CDR3 is TGTGCCAGCAGCTTAGGGTCGGGAGTGTCCTACGAGCAGTACTTC. As protein: CASSLGSGVSYEQYF.

This clone has a single count. This chain joins TRBV28 and TRBJ1-2; 9 bases line up with TRBD1. The CDR3 covers 18 residues. Looked up from germline, CDR1 is MDHEN and CDR2 is SYDVKM. The V and J ends lost 8 bases and 1 base, in that order; junction bases with no gene match: 17. CDR3 protein: CASGTSDRGLGINYGYTF. The CDR3 DNA is TGTGCCAGCGGAACGTCGGACAGGGGATTAGGAATTAACTATGGCTACACCTTC.

This chain joins TRBV24-1 and TRBJ2-1; D not resolved. CDR1 and CDR2 (germline): KGHDR, SFDVKD. Trimming cost V 0 bases and J 3 bases, with 17 bases left between them. The CDR3 is 18 residues long. The CDR3 DNA is TGTGCCACCAGTGATTTGCAAATCCCCTCCGAGATCTACAATGAGCAGTTCTTC. Protein product: CATSDLQIPSEIYNEQFF.

The chain carries TRBV2 and TRBJ2-7; 7 nucleotides match TRBD1. The CDR3 runs 13 residues. The germline V gene has CDR1 SNHLY and CDR2 FYNNEI. Trimming took 7 bases from V and 4 from J; bases not matched to a gene: 7. The CDR3 loop is CASTLTGSYEQYF. CDR3 sequence (DNA): TGTGCCAGCACCTTGACAGGGTCGTACGAGCAGTACTTC.

V usage is TRBV7-3 and J usage is TRBJ2-1; unclear D gene. Trimming stripped 3 bases from V and 6 bases from J, with 12 bases between. Per the germline V gene, CDR1 is SGHTA and CDR2 is FQGTGA. CDR3 size: 14 residues. The CDR3 region has the DNA TGTGCCAGCAGCTTTGGTAGAGGTGGCAATGAGCAGTTCTTC. This sequence encodes CASSFGRGGNEQFF.

The rearrangement joins TRBV28 to TRBJ2-7, with TRBD1 matching 10 bases. Trimming at V came to 5 bases and at J to 0 bases, leaving 4 bases not matched to a gene. Germline assignment: CDR1 MDHEN and CDR2 SYDVKM. This CDR3 region has 15 residues. CDR3 in amino acids: CASSPWTGGSYEQYF. CDR3 nucleotide sequence: TGTGCCAGCAGTCCTTGGACAGGGGGCTCCTACGAGCAGTACTTC.

This clone came up a few times. V is TRBV10-3 and J is TRBJ1-1, with D maybe TRBD1 (5 bases). This CDR3 region has 13 residues. The germline gives CDR1 ENHRY, CDR2 SYGVKD. V shed 6 bases and J shed 9 bases, with 17 bases lying between them. CDR3 DNA sequence: TGTGCCATCAGAAATTCGGACATCGTAAAAGCTTTCTTT. This gives the protein CAIRNSDIVKAFF.

V is TRBV7-9 and J is TRBJ1-2; a possible D gene is TRBD1 (5 bases). The CDR3 totals 12 residues. Germline values: CDR1 SEHNR, CDR2 FQNEAQ (reference sequence). The V end was cut by 4 bases, the J end by 3 bases, with 6 bases between. The CDR3 sequence is CASSSTDYGYTF. The CDR3 DNA reads as TGTGCCAGCAGCTCGACAGACTATGGCTACACCTTC.

This clone was observed a handful of times. V usage is TRBV7-2 and J usage is TRBJ2-7; TRBD1 matches 9 bases. Looked up from germline, CDR1 is SGHTA and CDR2 is FQGNSA. This CDR3 comprises 15 residues. With V trimmed by 5 bases and J by 2 bases, 7 bases remained unmatched. CDR3 in DNA: TGTGCCAGCAGCGTGGGACAGGGATTCGCCTACGAGCAGTACTTC. It specifies CASSVGQGFAYEQYF.

The chain uses TRBV2 and TRBJ1-6; 10 bases agree with TRBD1. The length of the CDR3 is 15 residues. Germline lookup yields CDR1 SNHLY and CDR2 FYNNEI. Losses at the gene ends were 3 bases for V and 8 bases for J; bases not matched to a gene: 4. The DNA of the CDR3 is TGTGCCAGCAGTGAGGACAGGGGGGGGTATTCACCCCTCCACTTT. As protein: CASSEDRGGYSPLHF.

The rearrangement links TRBV6-2 or TRBV6-3 to TRBJ1-5; D gene unclear. Germline V lookup: CDR1 MNHEY, CDR2 SVGEGT. Trimming shortened V by 2 bases and J by 7 bases, and 12 bases separated the two germline ends. The CDR3 is made up of 14 amino acids. In DNA form, the CDR3 reads TGTGCCAGCAGTTACCCTGCAGTTTCGCAGCCCCAGCATTTT. Translation gives CASSYPAVSQPQHF.

The chain uses TRBV28 and TRBJ1-2; possibly TRBD1 for D (5 bases). The ends were cut back, 6 bases at V and 0 bases at J, with 8 bases in the middle. Germline CDR1 reads MDHEN; CDR2 reads SYDVKM. CDR3 length equals 13 residues. Here the CDR3 DNA reads TGTGCCAGCAGACCAGGGTCTAACTATGGCTACACCTTC. Protein product: CASRPGSNYGYTF.

This clone was recorded once. The genes are TRBV12-3 or TRBV12-4 and TRBJ2-5; unclear D gene. V lost 5 bases, J lost 2 bases, and 9 bases lay in between. The CDR3 contains 13 residues. The CDR3, as DNA: TGTGCCAGCAGTCCTACTCGGCAAGAGACCCAGTACTTC. Amino acid sequence: CASSPTRQETQYF.

This rearrangement joins TRBV19 to TRBJ1-2; 12 bases align to TRBD1. Germline V gene data show CDR1 as LNHDA and CDR2 as SQIVND (reference sequence). The junction had 15 bases not matched to a gene; V was cut back by 5 bases and J by 8 bases. The CDR3 runs to 17 residues. CDR3 sequence: CASSAPGQGAWKYGYTF. The CDR3 nucleotides are TGTGCCAGTAGTGCTCCGGGACAGGGGGCATGGAAGTACGGCTACACCTTC.

This clone was seen just once. V is TRBV20-1 and J is TRBJ2-1; D call uncertain. The V and J ends lost 6 bases and 10 bases respectively, with 10 bases between them. The CDR3 has 10 residues. The germline V gene encodes CDR1 DFQATT and CDR2 SNEGSKA (reference sequence). CDR3 region: CSAWLGEQFF. DNA of the CDR3: TGCAGTGCCTGGCTCGGGGAGCAGTTCTTC.

This clone was observed a few times. The chain couples TRBV27 to TRBJ1-6, with unresolved D. The CDR3 is made up of 13 amino acids. Germline V gene sequence: CDR1 MNHEY, CDR2 SMNVEV (reference sequence). V lost 3 bases, J lost 10 bases, and 10 bases lay in between. CDR3 nucleotides: TGTGCCAGCAGTTTGGTCGGCGGATCACCCCTCCACTTT. Its translation is CASSLVGGSPLHF.

The rearrangement joins TRBV18 to TRBJ2-7; TRBD2 aligns across 8 bases. CDR1 KGHSH and CDR2 LQKENI come from the germline V gene. Unmatched junction bases numbered 10, after V lost 3 bases and J lost 6 bases. The length of the CDR3 is 15 residues. CDR3 residues: CASSPSGGGGGEQYF. CDR3 sequence (DNA): TGTGCCAGCTCACCTTCGGGGGGGGGAGGAGGCGAGCAGTACTTC.

The chain uses TRBV19 and TRBJ2-1, with D possibly TRBD2 on 5 matching bases. There are 15 residues in the CDR3. V dropped 4 bases and J dropped 0 bases, with 10 bases sitting between them. The germline CDR1 and CDR2 sequences are LNHDA and SQIVND (reference sequence). In nucleotides, the CDR3 is TGTGCCAGTAGTAATAGCGTTAGCTCCTACAATGAGCAGTTCTTC. Translating it yields CASSNSVSSYNEQFF.

The chain links TRBV9 to TRBJ1-1; 9 bases line up with TRBD1. Germline V lookup: CDR1 SGDLS, CDR2 YYNGEE. CDR3 length: 16 amino acids. The trim removed 0 bases at V and 4 bases at J, leaving 7 bases unmatched. The CDR3 is CASSVGTGAFFTEAFF. The CDR3 nucleotides read TGTGCCAGCAGCGTAGGGACAGGGGCCTTTTTCACTGAAGCTTTCTTT.

CDR3 bases: TGTGCCAGCAGCCCGGGGACAGGATCCTACAATGAGCAGTTCTTC. Protein sequence: CASSPGTGSYNEQFF. This sequence joins TRBV11-3 and TRBJ2-1, with TRBD1 identical over 8 bases. V lost 5 bases to trimming and J lost 1 base; unmatched junction nucleotides: 4. This CDR3 comprises 15 residues. CDR1 SGHNT and CDR2 YENEEA come from the germline V gene.